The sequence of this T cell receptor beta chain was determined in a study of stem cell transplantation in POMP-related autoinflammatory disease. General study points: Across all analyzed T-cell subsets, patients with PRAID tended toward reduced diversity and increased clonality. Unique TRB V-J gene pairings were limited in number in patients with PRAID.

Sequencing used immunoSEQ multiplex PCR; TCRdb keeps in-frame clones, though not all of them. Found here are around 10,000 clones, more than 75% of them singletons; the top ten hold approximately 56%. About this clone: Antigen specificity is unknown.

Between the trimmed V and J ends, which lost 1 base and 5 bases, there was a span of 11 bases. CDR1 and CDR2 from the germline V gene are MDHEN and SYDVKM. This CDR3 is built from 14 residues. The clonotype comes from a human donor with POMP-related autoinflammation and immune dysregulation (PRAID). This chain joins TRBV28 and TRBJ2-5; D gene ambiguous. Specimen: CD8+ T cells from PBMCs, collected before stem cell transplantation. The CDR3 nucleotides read TGTGCCAGCAGTTTATTTACCCACGGGGAGACCCAGTACTTC. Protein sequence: CASSLFTHGETQYF.